The 8 T cell receptor beta chains presented below share a single source sample, sequenced in a study of T cell repertoires in cytomegalovirus infection. TCRdb recomputed calls from the reads with MiXCR, one row per CDR3 protein. The sample carries fewer than 550,000 distinct CDR3 sequences, around 10% recorded once. Sequencing was carried out using PBMCs. Every receptor here comes from a human donor in good health (CMV status not recorded). Some clones in this sample may be carry-over from other donors' samples.

This clonotype was seen ten or more times. J is TRBJ2-3 and V is TRBV6-6; TRBD1 matches at 11 bases. Losses at the gene ends were 5 bases for V and 2 bases for J; bases not matched to a gene: 6. Germline V gives CDR1 MNHNY, CDR2 SVGAGI (reference sequence). The CDR3 extends over 16 amino acids. CDR3 sequence (DNA): TGTGCCAGCAGTAGACCGGGACAGGGGGACACAGATACGCAGTATTTT. It specifies CASSRPGQGDTDTQYF.

The chain combines TRBV20-1 with TRBJ1-1; TRBD1 agrees at 9 bases. This CDR3 spans 12 amino acids. Germline V gene lookup returns CDR1 DFQATT and CDR2 SNEGSKA (reference sequence). V lost 6 bases and J lost 7; bases outside the gene matches: 6. This CDR3 is CSAPGQGLEAFF. CDR3 nucleotides: TGCAGTGCCCCGGGACAGGGCCTTGAAGCTTTCTTT.

This clonotype was seen many times. The V and J genes are TRBV19 and TRBJ1-5; the D is unclear. V lost 5 bases and J 7 bases, leaving 12 bases between the germline ends. The germline V gene encodes CDR1 LNHDA and CDR2 SQIVND (reference sequence). CDR3 length: 13 residues. The CDR3 sequence: CASSPGVLQPQHF. For the CDR3, the DNA is TGTGCCAGTAGTCCCGGGGTTTTGCAGCCCCAGCATTTT. The entire variable domain, with the rest obtained from reference TRBV19 and TRBJ1-5, is as follows: DGGITQSPKYLFRKEGQNVTLSCEQNLNHDAMYWYRQDPGQGLRLIYYSQIVNDFQKGDIAEGYSVSREKKESFPLTVTSAQKNPTAFYLCASSPGVLQPQHFGDGTRLSIL.

This clonotype was counted many times. The chain employs TRBV12-3 or TRBV12-4 and TRBJ1-5; 9 bases line up with TRBD1. The CDR3 has 18 residues. J gave up 0 bases and V 3 bases, and 9 bases lay outside the gene matches. The CDR3 reads CASSFGTGLSNSNQPQHF. CDR3 nucleotide sequence: TGTGCCAGCAGTTTCGGGACAGGGCTCTCTAATAGCAATCAGCCCCAGCATTTT.

CDR3 loop: CASSIAGTSGTYPYEQYF. The CDR3 nucleotides are TGTGCCAGTAGTATCGCCGGGACTAGCGGAACCTACCCCTACGAGCAGTACTTC. This sequence joins TRBV19 and TRBJ2-7, with 11 positions matching TRBD2. CDR3 size: 18 residues. V shed 3 bases, J shed 2 bases, and the junction held 12 bases outside the gene matches. Germline assignment: CDR1 LNHDA and CDR2 SQIVND (reference sequence).

This clonotype was seen many times. The rearrangement links TRBV7-9 to TRBJ1-1, with TRBD1 identical over 8 bases. With V trimmed by 1 base and J by 8 bases, 12 bases remained unmatched. The CDR3 contains 16 residues. Germline CDR1 and CDR2: SEHNR and FQNEAQ (reference sequence). CDR3 sequence (DNA): TGTGCCAGCAGCTTAGGTTTGTCAGGGGGCATCTCGGAAGCTTTCTTT. It codes for CASSLGLSGGISEAFF.

The chain employs TRBV20-1 and TRBJ2-2; TRBD2 matches 11 bases. The CDR3 spans 17 residues. V gave up 3 bases and J gave up 3 bases; unmatched junction bases: 9. Germline V gene data show CDR1 as DFQATT and CDR2 as SNEGSKA (reference sequence). DNA for the CDR3: TGCAGTGCTAGCTCCGGGGGACTAGCGGAGTACACCGGGGAGCTGTTTTTT. Translated, it gives CSASSGGLAEYTGELFF.

This clonotype was counted ten times or more. The chain carries TRBV7-9 and TRBJ2-1, with 12 bases that match TRBD2. The junction had 7 bases not matched to a gene; V was cut back by 1 base and J by 3 bases. CDR3 length: 18 amino acids. CDR1 is SEHNR and CDR2 is FQNEAQ in the germline V gene (reference sequence). The CDR3 DNA is TGTGCCAGCAGCTTAGGACTAGCGGGAGTAAGGGACTACAATGAGCAGTTCTTC. Translating it yields CASSLGLAGVRDYNEQFF.